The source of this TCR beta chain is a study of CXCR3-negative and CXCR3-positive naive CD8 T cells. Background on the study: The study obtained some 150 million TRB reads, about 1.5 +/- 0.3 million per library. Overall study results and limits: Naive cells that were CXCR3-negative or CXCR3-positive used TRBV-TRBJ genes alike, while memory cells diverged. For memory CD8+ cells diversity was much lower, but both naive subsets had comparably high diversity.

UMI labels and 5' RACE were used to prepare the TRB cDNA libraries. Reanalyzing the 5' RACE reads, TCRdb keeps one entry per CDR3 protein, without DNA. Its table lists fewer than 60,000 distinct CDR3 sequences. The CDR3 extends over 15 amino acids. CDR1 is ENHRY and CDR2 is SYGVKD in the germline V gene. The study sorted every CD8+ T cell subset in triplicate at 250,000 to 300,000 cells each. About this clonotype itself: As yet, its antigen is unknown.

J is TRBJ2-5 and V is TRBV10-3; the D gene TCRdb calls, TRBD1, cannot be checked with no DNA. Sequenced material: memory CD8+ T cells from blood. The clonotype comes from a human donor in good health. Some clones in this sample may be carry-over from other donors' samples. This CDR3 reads CAISLRDRGRETQYF.